The 5 T cell receptor beta chains listed next were all sequenced from one sample in a study of control samples from healthy donors and cancer patients. Repertoires were generated with immunoSEQ multiplex PCR, while TCRdb's copy carries only in-frame clones and drops some. The sample has about 95,000 clones, about 85% seen once. Sequences were obtained from blood. The receptor set was obtained from a woman aged 70 to 79 in good health.

The rearrangement links TRBV11-2 to TRBJ1-5; D possibly corresponds to TRBD1 (5 bases). In germline, CDR1 is SGHAT, CDR2 FQNNGV. The CDR3 extends over 14 amino acids. Trimming took off 3 bases at V and 0 bases at J, with 6 bases between the two ends. CDR3 residues: CASSLGRSNQPQHF. CDR3 nucleotides: TGTGCCAGCAGCTTGGGACGTAGCAATCAGCCCCAGCATTTT.

This clone was observed once. V and J are TRBV18 and TRBJ2-7; D perhaps matches TRBD2 (6 bases). V was shortened by 3 bases and J by 4 bases, with 10 bases between the two germline ends. The germline V gene has CDR1 KGHSH and CDR2 LQKENI. CDR3 length: 13 amino acids. This chain's CDR3 is CASSPTRTYEQYF. The DNA for the CDR3 is TGTGCCAGCTCACCGACTAGAACGTACGAGCAGTACTTC.

The chain has TRBV2 and TRBJ1-2; no firm D call. CDR1 and CDR2 (germline): SNHLY, FYNNEI. The V end was cut by 3 bases, the J end by 3 bases, with 5 bases between. The CDR3 runs to 12 residues. The CDR3 sequence: CASSEIYYGYTF. As DNA, the CDR3 is TGTGCCAGCAGTGAGATCTACTATGGCTACACCTTC.

The V and J genes are TRBV29-1 and TRBJ2-3; 8 bases align to TRBD1. Unmatched junction bases numbered 2, after V lost 1 base and J lost 2 bases. The CDR3 totals 14 residues. CDR1 and CDR2 (germline): SQVTM, ANQGSEA. As DNA, the CDR3 is TGCAGCGTTGAAGCCAGGGGGCTCACAGATACGCAGTATTTT. This translates into CSVEARGLTDTQYF.

The chain uses TRBV3-1 (or the pseudogene TRBV3-2) and TRBJ1-2, with a possible D match to TRBD1 (5 bases). Germline V gives CDR1 LGHDT, CDR2 YNNKEL (reference sequence). V dropped 0 bases and J dropped 8 bases, with 10 bases sitting between them. The CDR3 contains 13 residues. The CDR3, as DNA: TGTGCCAGCAGCCAAGATGGCAGGGACGGCTACACCTTC. The encoded protein is CASSQDGRDGYTF.